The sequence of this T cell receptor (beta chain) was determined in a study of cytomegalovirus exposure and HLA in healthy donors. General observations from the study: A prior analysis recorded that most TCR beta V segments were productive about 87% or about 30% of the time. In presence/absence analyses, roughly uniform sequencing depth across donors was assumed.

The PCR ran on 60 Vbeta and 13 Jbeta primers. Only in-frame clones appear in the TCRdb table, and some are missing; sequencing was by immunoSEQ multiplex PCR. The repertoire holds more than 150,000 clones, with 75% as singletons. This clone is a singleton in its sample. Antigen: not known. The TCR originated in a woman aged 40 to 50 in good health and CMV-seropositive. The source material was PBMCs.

The chain's CDR3 is CASSLPRSGDEQFF. The CDR3 nucleotides read TGTGCCAGCAGCTTACCCCGCTCGGGGGATGAGCAGTTCTTC. The J gene is TRBJ2-1, the V gene TRBV5-4; D is possibly TRBD2 (6 bases). Germline values: CDR1 SGHNT, CDR2 YYREEE (reference sequence). The CDR3 spans 14 residues. Deletions cut 2 bases from V and 8 bases from J, with 14 bases between.